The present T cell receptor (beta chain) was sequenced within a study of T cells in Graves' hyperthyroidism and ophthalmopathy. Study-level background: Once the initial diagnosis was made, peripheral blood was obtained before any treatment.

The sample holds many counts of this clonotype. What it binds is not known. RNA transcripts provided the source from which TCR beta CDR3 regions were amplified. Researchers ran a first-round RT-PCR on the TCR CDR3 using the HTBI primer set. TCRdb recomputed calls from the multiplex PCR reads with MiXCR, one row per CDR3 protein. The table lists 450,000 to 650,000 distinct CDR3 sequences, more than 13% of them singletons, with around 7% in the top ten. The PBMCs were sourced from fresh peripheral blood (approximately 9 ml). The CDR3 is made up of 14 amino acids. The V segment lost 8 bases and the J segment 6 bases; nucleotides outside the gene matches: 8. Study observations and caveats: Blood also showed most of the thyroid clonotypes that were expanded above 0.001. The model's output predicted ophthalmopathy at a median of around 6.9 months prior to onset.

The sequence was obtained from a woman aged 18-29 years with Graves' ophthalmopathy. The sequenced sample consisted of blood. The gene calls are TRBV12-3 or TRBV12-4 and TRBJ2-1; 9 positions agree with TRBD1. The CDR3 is CASGGDRVGNEQFF. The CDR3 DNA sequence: TGTGCCAGCGGGGGGGACAGGGTGGGCAATGAGCAGTTCTTC.